This T cell receptor (beta chain) was captured by sequencing in a study of tumor-infiltrating lymphocytes in primary liver carcinoma. Total RNA amounting to approximately 460 ng was the source from which TCR beta cDNA was made with a constant-region primer. For TCR beta, libraries were produced by three nested multiplex PCR rounds using slightly modified ARM-PCR. The opening two PCR rounds, around 9 cycles each, paired TRBV1-TRBV30 forward primers with a C-beta reverse primer. MiXCR, run by TCRdb on the multiplex PCR reads, gives a single entry per CDR3 protein. The repertoire holds 95,000 to 150,000 distinct CDR3 sequences, with 64% as singletons. Germline CDR1 and CDR2: SGHAT and FQNNGV. Trimming removed 4 bases from V and 11 bases from J; junction bases left unmatched: 15. The CDR3 consists of 15 residues. Total RNA and DNA came together from around 18-30 mg of bulk tissue without cell sorting.

This clonotype originated in a woman between 55 and 75 years old with primary liver carcinoma and hepatitis B virus infection. J is TRBJ1-1 and V is TRBV11-2, with TRBD1 matching over 8 bases. The sample was liver tumor tissue from sampling region 3. As to subset: tumor region T3, left-lateral pole. DNA for the CDR3: TGTGCCAGCAGCTGCGGACAGGGAGCGTCGTTTGAGGCTTTCTTT. This encodes CASSCGQGASFEAFF.